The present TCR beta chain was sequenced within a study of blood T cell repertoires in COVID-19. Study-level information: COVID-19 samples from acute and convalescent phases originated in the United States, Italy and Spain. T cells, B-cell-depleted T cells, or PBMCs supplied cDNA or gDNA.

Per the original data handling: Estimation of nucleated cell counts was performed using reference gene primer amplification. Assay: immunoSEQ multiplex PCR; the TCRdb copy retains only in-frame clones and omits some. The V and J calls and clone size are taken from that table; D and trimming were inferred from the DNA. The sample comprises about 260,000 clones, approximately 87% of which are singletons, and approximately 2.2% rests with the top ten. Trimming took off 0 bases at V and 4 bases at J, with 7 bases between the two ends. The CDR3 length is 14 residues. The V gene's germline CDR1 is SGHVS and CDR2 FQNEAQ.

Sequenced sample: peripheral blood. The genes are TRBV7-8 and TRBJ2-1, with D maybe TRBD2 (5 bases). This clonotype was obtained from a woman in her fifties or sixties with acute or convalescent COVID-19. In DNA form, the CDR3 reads TGTGCCAGCAGCTTAGCTAGCGCGTACAATGAGCAGTTCTTC. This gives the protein CASSLASAYNEQFF.